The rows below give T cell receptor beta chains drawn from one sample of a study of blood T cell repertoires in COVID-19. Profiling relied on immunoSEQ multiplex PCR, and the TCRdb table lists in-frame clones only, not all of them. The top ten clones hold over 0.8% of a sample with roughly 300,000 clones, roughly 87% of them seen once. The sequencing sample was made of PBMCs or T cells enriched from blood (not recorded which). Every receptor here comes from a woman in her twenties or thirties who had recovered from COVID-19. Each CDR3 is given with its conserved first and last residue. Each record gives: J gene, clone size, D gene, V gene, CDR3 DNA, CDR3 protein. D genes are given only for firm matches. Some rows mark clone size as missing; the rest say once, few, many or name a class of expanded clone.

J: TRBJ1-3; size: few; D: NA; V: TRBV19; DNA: TGTGCCAGTAGTATTAATCTCTCTGGAAACACCATATATTTT; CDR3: CASSINLSGNTIYF
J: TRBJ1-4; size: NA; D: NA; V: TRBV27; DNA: TGTGCCAGCAGTTTCGGGGGGGCGAGGGAAAAACTGTTTTTT; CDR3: CASSFGGAREKLFF
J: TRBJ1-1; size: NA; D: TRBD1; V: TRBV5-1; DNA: TGCGCCAGCGGACAGGGGACCAATCTCAACACTGAAGCTTTCTTT; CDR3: CASGQGTNLNTEAFF
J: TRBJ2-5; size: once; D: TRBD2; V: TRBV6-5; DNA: TGTGCCAGCAGCTCCACTAGCGGGACTCAAGAGACCCAGTACTTC; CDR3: CASSSTSGTQETQYF
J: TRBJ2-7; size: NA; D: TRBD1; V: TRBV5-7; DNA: TGTGCCAGCAGCCGGGGACAGGGCGACGAGCAGTACTTC; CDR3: CASSRGQGDEQYF
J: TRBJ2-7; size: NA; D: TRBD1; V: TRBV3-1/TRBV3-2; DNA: TGTGCCAGCAGCCAATCCCCGGGACAGGGAGGCGAGCAGTACTTC; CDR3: CASSQSPGQGGEQYF
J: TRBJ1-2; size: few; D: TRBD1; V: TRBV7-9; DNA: TGTGCCAGCAGACACGACAGGGTAGTCGGCGGCTACACCTTC; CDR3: CASRHDRVVGGYTF
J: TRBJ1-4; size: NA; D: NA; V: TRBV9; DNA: TGTGCCAGCAGCGCGGACACGAGCCTTAATGAAAAACTGTTTTTT; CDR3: CASSADTSLNEKLFF
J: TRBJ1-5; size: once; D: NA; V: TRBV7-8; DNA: TGTGCCAGCAGTTCACAGAGCAATCAGCCCCAGCATTTT; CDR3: CASSSQSNQPQHF
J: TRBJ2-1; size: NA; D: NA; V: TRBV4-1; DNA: TGCGCCAGCAGCCCCCCCGGGGGGCCATGGAATGAGCAGTTCTTC; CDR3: CASSPPGGPWNEQFF
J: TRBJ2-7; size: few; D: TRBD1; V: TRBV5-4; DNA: TGTGCCAGCAGCTTGAGGACAGGGGCCTTTTACCCCCACGAGCAGTACTTC; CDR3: CASSLRTGAFYPHEQYF
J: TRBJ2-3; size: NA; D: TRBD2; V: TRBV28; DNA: TGTGCCAGCACCAGCGGGGCCCCAGATACGCAGTATTTT; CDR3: CASTSGAPDTQYF
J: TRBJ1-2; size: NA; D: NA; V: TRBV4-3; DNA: TGCGCCAGCAGCCAAGGTCGCGCGGACTGGGATGGCTACACCTTC; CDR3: CASSQGRADWDGYTF
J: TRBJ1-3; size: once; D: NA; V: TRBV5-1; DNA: TGCGCCAGCAGCCCTGACAGCTCTGGAAACACCATATATTTT; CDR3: CASSPDSSGNTIYF
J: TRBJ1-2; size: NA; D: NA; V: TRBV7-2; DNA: TGTGCCAGCAGCTTAGGGGCAGGGCAGGTGAATGGCTACACCTTC; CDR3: CASSLGAGQVNGYTF
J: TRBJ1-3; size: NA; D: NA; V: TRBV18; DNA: TGTGCCAGCTCACCAATCGATGCGAGGGCTGGAAACACCATATATTTT; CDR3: CASSPIDARAGNTIYF
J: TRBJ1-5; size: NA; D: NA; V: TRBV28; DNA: TGTGCCAGCAGTCCCGAGGGGCAGGGGACGCAGCCCCAGCATTTT; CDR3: CASSPEGQGTQPQHF
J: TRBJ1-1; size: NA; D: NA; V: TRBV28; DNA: TGTGCCAGCATCCCCCCGGTGGGGGGGCGGAGCACTGAAGCTTTCTTT; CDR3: CASIPPVGGRSTEAFF
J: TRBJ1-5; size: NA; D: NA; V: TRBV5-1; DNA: TGCGCCAGCAGCGCCACAGGGATCGGGAGCAATCAGCCCCAGCATTTT; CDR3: CASSATGIGSNQPQHF
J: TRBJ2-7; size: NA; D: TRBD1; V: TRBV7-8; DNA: TGTGCCAGCAGCTTAGCGGGACAGCATTCCTACGAGCAGTACTTC; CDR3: CASSLAGQHSYEQYF
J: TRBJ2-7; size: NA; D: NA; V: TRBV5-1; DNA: TGCGCCAGCAGCCCAGAAATTTCTAGGTTCTCACCCTCCTACGAGCAGTACTTC; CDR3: CASSPEISRFSPSYEQYF
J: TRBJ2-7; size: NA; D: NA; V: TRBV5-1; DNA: TGCGCCAGCAGCGATAACCCAGGGGTCGAGCAGTACTTC; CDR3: CASSDNPGVEQYF
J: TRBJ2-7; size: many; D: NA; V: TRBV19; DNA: TGTGCCAGTAGCGAGGGTTGGAGCTCCTACGAGCAGTACTTC; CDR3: CASSEGWSSYEQYF
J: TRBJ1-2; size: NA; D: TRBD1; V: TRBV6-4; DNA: TGTGCCAGCACTTCCCCAGGGACAGGGAACAGGGGTTATGGCTACACCTTC; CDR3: CASTSPGTGNRGYGYTF
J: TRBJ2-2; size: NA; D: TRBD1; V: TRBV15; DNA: TGTGCCACCAGCCGGAGTAGACAGGGACGGACCGGGGAGCTGTTTTTT; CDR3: CATSRSRQGRTGELFF
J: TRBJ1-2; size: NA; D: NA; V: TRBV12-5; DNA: TGTGCTAGTGGTTTGGACAATTCAGTGCTGAACTATGGCTACACCTTC; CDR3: CASGLDNSVLNYGYTF
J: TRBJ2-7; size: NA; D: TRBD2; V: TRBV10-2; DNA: TGCGCCAGCAGTGAAGGGACTAGCGTCCCCTACGAGCAGTACTTC; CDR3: CASSEGTSVPYEQYF
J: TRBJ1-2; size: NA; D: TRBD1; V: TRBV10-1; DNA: TGCGCCAGCAGTGACACCGTGGACAGGGCAGTAACCTTC; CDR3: CASSDTVDRAVTF
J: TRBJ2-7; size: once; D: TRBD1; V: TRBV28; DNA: TGTGCCAGCTTCGCCCCTGGACAGGCGGCAAACTACGAGCAGTACTTC; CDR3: CASFAPGQAANYEQYF
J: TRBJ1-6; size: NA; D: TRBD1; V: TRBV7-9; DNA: TGTGCCAGCAGCTCCGGGGACAGGGGGGATTCACCCCTCCACTTT; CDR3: CASSSGDRGDSPLHF
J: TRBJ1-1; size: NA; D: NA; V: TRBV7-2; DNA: TGTGCCAGCAGCACCCAGGGGAGGGGGACTGAAGCTTTCTTT; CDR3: CASSTQGRGTEAFF
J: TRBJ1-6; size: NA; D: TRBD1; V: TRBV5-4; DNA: TGTGCCAGCAGCTTTGGGACAGGGAATAATTCACCCCTCCACTTT; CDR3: CASSFGTGNNSPLHF
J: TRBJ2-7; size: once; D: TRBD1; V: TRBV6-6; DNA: TGTGCCAGCAGTTACACCGACAGGGGCTACGAGCAGTACTTC; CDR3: CASSYTDRGYEQYF
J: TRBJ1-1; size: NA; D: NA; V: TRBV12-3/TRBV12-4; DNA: TGTGCCAGCAGTTTATTAAGCCCAAAGAGGGCTTTCTTT; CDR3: CASSLLSPKRAFF
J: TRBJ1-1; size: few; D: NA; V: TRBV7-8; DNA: TGTGCCAGCAGCGATGGAGGGAGGGGCACTGAAGCTTTCTTT; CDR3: CASSDGGRGTEAFF
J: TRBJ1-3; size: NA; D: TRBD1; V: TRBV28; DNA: TGTGCCAGCAGCCCCCCCTCCGGGACAGGGGCAGGAAACACCATATATTTT; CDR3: CASSPPSGTGAGNTIYF
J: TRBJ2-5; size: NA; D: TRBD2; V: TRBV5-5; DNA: TGTGCCAGCAGCCAAACGGGTCCGGGACTAGCGAAGCAAGAGACCCAGTACTTC; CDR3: CASSQTGPGLAKQETQYF
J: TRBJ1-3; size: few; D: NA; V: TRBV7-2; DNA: TGTGCCAGCAGCTTCACAGGCTCTGGAAACACCATATATTTT; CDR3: CASSFTGSGNTIYF
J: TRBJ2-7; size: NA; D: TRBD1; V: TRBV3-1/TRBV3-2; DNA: TGTGCCAGCAGCCGTAGGACAGGGTTCTACGAGCAGTACTTC; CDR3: CASSRRTGFYEQYF
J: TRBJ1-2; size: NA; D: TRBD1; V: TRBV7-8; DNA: TGTGCCAGCAGCTTAATAACAGGGGATGGCTACACCTTC; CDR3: CASSLITGDGYTF
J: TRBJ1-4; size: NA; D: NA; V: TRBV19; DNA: TGTGCCAGTAGTATAGGCGGAAATAATGAAAAACTGTTTTTT; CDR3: CASSIGGNNEKLFF
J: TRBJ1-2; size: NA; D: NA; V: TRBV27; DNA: TGTGCCAGCAGTTTTTCAGGGCGGCTCGGGTATGGCTACACCTTC; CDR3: CASSFSGRLGYGYTF
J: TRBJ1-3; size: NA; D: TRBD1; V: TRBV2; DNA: TGTGCCAGCATTAACAACCGGGACAGGGGATACACCATATATTTT; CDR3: CASINNRDRGYTIYF
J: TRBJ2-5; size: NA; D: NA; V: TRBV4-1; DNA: TGCGCCAGCAGCCAAGAGAGGCAGGGGAGGACCCAGTACTTC; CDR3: CASSQERQGRTQYF
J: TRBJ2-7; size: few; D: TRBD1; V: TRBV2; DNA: TGTGCCAGCAGGGACGGAGTACAGGGGGTCACCTACGAGCAGTACTTC; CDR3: CASRDGVQGVTYEQYF
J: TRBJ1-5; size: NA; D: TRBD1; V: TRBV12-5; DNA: TGTGCTAGTGGTTTGGTACGGCAGGGGGCGAATAGCAATCAGCCCCAGCATTTT; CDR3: CASGLVRQGANSNQPQHF
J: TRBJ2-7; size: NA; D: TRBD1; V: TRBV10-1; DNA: TGCGCCAGCAGTCCCATACAAACCGGGACAGGGGATTGGGGCGAGCAGTACTTC; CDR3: CASSPIQTGTGDWGEQYF
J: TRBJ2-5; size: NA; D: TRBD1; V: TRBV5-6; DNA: TGTGCCAGCAGCTTGACGACAGGGGGCTTCGTAGGCCAAGAGACCCAGTACTTC; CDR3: CASSLTTGGFVGQETQYF
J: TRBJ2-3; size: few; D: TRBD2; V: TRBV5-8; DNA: TGTGCCAGCAGCTTGGGACTAGCGGGGGGCACAGATACGCAGTATTTT; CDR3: CASSLGLAGGTDTQYF